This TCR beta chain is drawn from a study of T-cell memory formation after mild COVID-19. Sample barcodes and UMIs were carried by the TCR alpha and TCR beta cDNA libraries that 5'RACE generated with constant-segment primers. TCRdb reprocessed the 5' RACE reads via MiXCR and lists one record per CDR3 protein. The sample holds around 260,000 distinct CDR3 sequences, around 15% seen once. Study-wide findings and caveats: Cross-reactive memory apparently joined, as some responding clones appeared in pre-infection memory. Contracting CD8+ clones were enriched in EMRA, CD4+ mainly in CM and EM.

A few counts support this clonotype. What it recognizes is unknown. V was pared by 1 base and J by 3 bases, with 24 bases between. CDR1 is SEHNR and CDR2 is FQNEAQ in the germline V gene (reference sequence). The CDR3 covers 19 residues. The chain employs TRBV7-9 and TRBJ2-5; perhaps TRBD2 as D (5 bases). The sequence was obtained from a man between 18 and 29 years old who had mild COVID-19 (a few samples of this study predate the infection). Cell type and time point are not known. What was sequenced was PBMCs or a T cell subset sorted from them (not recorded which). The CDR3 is CASSLGSRTRHGSKETQYF. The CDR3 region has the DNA TGTGCCAGCAGCTTAGGTTCCAGGACTCGGCATGGGTCGAAAGAGACCCAGTACTTC.